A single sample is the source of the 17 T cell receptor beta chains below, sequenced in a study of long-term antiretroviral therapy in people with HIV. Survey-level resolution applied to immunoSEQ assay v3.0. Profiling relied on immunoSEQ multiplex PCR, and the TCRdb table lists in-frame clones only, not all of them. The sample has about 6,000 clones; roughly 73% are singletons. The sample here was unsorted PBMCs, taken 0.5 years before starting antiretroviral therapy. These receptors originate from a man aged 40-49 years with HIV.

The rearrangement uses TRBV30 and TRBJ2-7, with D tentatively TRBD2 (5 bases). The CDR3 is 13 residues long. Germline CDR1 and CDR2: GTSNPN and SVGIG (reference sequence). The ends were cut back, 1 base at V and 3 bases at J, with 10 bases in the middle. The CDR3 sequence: CAWSAPGNYEQYF. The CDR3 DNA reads TGTGCCTGGAGTGCCCCGGGGAACTACGAGCAGTACTTC. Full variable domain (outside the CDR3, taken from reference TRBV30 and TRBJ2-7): SQTIHQWPATLVQPVGSPLSLECTVEGTSNPNLYWYRQAAGRGLQLLFYSVGIGQISSEVPQNLSASRPQDRQFILSSKKLLLSDSGFYLCAWSAPGNYEQYFGPGTRLTVT.

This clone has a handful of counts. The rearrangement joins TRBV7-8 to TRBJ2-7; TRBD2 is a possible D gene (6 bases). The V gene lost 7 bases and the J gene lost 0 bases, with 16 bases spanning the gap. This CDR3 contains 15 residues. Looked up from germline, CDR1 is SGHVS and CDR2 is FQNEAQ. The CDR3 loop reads CASTPNSGSSYEQYF. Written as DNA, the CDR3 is TGTGCCAGCACCCCCAATAGCGGCAGCTCCTACGAGCAGTACTTC.

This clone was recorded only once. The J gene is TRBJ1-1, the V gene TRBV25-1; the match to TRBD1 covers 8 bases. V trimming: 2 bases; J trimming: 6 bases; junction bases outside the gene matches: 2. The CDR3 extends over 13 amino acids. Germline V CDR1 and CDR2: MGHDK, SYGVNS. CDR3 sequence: CASSEDRGAEAFF. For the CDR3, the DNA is TGTGCCAGCAGTGAAGACAGGGGCGCTGAAGCTTTCTTT.

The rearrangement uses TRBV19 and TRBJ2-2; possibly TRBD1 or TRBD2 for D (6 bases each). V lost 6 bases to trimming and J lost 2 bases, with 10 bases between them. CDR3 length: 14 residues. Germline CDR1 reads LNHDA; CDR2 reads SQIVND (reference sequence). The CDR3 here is CASRSGANTGELFF. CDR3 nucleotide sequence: TGTGCCAGTAGATCGGGGGCAAACACCGGGGAGCTGTTTTTT.

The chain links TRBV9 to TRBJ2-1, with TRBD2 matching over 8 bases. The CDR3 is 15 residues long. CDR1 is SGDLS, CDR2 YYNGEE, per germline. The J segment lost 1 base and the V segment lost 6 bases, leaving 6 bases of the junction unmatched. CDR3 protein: CASTPSGGSYNEQFF. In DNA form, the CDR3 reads TGTGCCAGCACACCAAGCGGGGGATCCTACAATGAGCAGTTCTTC.

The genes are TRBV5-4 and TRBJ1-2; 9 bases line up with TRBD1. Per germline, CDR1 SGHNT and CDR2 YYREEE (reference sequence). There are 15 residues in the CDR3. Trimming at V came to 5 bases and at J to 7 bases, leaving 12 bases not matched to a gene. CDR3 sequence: CASRPPGQGISGYTF. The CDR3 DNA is TGTGCCAGCAGACCTCCGGGACAGGGCATCTCTGGCTACACCTTC. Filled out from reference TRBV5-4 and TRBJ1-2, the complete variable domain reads ETGVTQSPTHLIKTRGQQVTLRCSSQSGHNTVSWYQQALGQGPQFIFQYYREEENGRGNFPPRFSGLQFPNYSSELNVNALELDDSALYLCASRPPGQGISGYTFGSGTRLTVV.

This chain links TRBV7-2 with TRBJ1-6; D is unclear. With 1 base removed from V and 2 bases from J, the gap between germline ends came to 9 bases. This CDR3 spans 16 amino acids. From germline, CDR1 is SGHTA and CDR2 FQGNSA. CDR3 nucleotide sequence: TGTGCCAGCAGCTTAGACCACATACCCTATAATTCACCCCTCCACTTT. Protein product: CASSLDHIPYNSPLHF. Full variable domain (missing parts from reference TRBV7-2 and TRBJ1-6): GAGVSQSPSNKVTEKGKDVELRCDPISGHTALYWYRQSLGQGLEFLIYFQGNSAPDKSGLPSDRFSAERTGGSVSTLTIQRTQQEDSAVYLCASSLDHIPYNSPLHFGNGTRLTVT.

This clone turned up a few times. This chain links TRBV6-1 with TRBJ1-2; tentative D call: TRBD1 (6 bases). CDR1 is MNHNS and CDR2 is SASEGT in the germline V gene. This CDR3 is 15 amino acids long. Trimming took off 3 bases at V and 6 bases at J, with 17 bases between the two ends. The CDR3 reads CASSEATGNLNGYTF. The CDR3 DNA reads TGTGCCAGCAGTGAGGCTACAGGGAATTTGAATGGCTACACCTTC.

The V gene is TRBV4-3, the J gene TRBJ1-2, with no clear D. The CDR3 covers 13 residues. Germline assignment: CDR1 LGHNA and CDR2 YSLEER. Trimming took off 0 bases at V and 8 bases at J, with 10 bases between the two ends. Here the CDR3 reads CASSQDPGGGYTF. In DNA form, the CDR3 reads TGCGCCAGCAGCCAAGATCCAGGCGGAGGCTACACCTTC.

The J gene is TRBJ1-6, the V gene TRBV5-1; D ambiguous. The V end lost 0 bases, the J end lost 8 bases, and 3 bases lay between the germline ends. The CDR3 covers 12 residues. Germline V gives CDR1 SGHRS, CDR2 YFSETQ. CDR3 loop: CASSLGDSPLHF. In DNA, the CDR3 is TGCGCCAGCAGCTTGGGGGATTCACCCCTCCACTTT.

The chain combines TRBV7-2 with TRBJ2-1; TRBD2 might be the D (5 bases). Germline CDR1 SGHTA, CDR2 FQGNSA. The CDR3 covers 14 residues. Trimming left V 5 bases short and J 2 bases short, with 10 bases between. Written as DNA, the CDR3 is TGTGCCAGCAGCCCCGCCGGGGCCTACAATGAGCAGTTCTTC. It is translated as CASSPAGAYNEQFF.

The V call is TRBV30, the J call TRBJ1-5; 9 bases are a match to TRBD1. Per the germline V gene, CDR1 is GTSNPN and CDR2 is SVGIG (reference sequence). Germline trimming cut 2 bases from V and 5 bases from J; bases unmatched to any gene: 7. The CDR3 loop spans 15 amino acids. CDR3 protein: CAWSSPGTGYQPQHF. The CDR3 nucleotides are TGTGCCTGGAGTAGTCCCGGGACAGGGTATCAGCCCCAGCATTTT.

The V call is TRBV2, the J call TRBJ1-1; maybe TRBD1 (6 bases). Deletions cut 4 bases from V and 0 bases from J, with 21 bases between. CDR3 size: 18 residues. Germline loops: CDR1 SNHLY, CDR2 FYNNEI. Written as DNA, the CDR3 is TGTGCCAGCAGTGCTGGATTACGACAGGTCGGGGTGAACACTGAAGCTTTCTTT. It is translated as CASSAGLRQVGVNTEAFF.

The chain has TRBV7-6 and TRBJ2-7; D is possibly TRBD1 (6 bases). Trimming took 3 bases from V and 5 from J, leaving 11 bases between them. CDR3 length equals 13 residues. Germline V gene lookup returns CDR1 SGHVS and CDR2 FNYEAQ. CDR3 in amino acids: CASSFGQNDEQYF. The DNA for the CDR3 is TGTGCCAGCAGCTTCGGACAGAACGACGAGCAGTACTTC.

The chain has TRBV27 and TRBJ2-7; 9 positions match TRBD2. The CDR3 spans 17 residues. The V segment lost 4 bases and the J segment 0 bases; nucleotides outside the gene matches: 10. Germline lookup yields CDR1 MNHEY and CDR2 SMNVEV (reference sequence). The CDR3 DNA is TGTGCCAGCAGTTCCCTCTTAGCGGGGGTTATCTCCTACGAGCAGTACTTC. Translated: CASSSLLAGVISYEQYF.

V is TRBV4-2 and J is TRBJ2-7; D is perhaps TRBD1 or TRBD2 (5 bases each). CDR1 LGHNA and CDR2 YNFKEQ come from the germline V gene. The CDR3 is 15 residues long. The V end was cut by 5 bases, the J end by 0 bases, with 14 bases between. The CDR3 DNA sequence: TGTGCCAGCAGCTCGAAGAGGGGAACCTCCTACGAGCAGTACTTC. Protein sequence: CASSSKRGTSYEQYF.

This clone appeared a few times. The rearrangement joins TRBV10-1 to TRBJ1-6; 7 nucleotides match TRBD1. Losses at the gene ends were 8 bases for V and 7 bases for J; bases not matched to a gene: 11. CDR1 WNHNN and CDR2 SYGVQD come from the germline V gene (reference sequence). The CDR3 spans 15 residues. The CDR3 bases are TGCGCCAGCCGTGCTACGAGACAGGGAAATTCACCCCTCCACTTT. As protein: CASRATRQGNSPLHF.